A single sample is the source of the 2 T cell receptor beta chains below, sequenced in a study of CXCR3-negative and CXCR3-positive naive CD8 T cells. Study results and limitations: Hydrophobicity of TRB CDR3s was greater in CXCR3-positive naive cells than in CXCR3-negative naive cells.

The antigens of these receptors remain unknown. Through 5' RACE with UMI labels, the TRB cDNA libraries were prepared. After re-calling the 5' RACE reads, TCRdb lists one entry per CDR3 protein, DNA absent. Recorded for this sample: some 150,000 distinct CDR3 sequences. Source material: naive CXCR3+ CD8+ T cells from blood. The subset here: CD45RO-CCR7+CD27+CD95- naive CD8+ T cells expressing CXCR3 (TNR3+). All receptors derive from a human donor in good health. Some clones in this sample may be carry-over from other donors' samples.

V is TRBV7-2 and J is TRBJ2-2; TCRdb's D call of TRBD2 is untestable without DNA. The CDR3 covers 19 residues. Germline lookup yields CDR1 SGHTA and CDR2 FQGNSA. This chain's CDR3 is CASSLAPGLAGDSTGELFF.

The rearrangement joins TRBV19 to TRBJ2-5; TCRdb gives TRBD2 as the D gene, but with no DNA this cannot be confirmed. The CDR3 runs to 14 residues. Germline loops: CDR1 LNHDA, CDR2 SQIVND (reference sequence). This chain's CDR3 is CASSDGTGQETQYF. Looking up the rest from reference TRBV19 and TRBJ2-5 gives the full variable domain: DGGITQSPKYLFRKEGQNVTLSCEQNLNHDAMYWYRQDPGQGLRLIYYSQIVNDFQKGDIAEGYSVSREKKESFPLTVTSAQKNPTAFYLCASSDGTGQETQYFGPGTRLLVL.